What follows are 9 T cell receptor beta chains derived from one specimen sequenced in a study of response to subunit inactivated influenza vaccine (dated by TCRdb to 2016 to 2019). Libraries were prepared through RT-PCR. The sequencer listed for this sample is Illumina HiSeq 2500. TCRdb took the public reads, trimmed them with fastp at Q25, ran MiXCR for clone calling and kept in-frame beta chains. When rows share a CDR3 protein, they turn into one entry using the most common DNA and genes. In all, the sample holds about 780,000 distinct CDR3 sequences, and less than 20% of those were seen once. The ten largest clones capture about a tenth of the sample. Here the sequenced sample was PBMCs from blood, taken 4 to 6 days after vaccination. These TCRs come from a man between 45 and 60 years old who received an inactivated influenza vaccine. Donor details come from another sample of the same person, matched by shared clones.

The sample holds a few counts of this clonotype. The V call is TRBV29-1, the J call TRBJ2-2, with a tentative D call TRBD2 (5 bases). The CDR3 loop spans 14 amino acids. Germline V gene data show CDR1 as SQVTM and CDR2 as ANQGSEA. V lost 0 bases and J 2 bases, leaving 7 bases between the germline ends. The chain's CDR3 is CSVEEGVNTGELFF. The DNA of the CDR3 is TGCAGCGTTGAAGAGGGAGTAAACACCGGGGAGCTGTTTTTT.

Many counts were recorded for this clonotype. This sequence joins TRBV7-2 and TRBJ2-7; D is unclear. The germline gives CDR1 SGHTA, CDR2 FQGNSA. This CDR3 region has 11 residues. The germline V and J ends were trimmed by 5 bases and 2 bases, with 4 bases remaining between them. In DNA form, the CDR3 reads TGTGCCAGCAGCACCCCCTACGAGCAGTACTTC. Translating gives CASSTPYEQYF.

This clonotype was detected only a few times. The genes are TRBV28 and TRBJ1-2; 8 positions match TRBD1. Germline V gene lookup returns CDR1 MDHEN and CDR2 SYDVKM. The CDR3 contains 17 residues. The V gene end was trimmed by 4 bases and the J gene end by 5 bases; junction bases not matched to a gene: 15. The DNA for the CDR3 is TGTGCCAGCAGTTCTCCGGGACAGGCTTACTTACCTTATGGCTACACCTTC. This sequence encodes CASSSPGQAYLPYGYTF.

The chain recombines TRBV20-1 with TRBJ2-1; 9 bases align to TRBD1. The junction had 10 bases not matched to a gene; V was cut back by 5 bases and J by 8 bases. The CDR3 totals 14 residues. Looked up from germline, CDR1 is DFQATT and CDR2 is SNEGSKA (reference sequence). CDR3 region: CSAGDRGGSHEQFF. CDR3 sequence (DNA): TGCAGTGCTGGTGACAGGGGGGGCAGCCATGAGCAGTTCTTC.

The chain recombines TRBV12-3 or TRBV12-4 with TRBJ1-1; D not certain. The CDR3 consists of 15 residues. V lost 3 bases and J 1 base, leaving 12 bases between the germline ends. The CDR3 region has the DNA TGTGCCAGCAGTTTCCGGGCCGCCAGGAACACTGAAGCTTTCTTT. Translated, it gives CASSFRAARNTEAFF.

The rearrangement joins TRBV20-1 to TRBJ2-7; TRBD2 matches at 10 bases. Germline CDR1 DFQATT, CDR2 SNEGSKA (reference sequence). The CDR3 runs to 15 residues. J lost 3 bases, V lost 0 bases, and 5 bases had no gene match. As DNA, the CDR3 is TGCAGTGCTAGAGATATACTAGCGGGAAACTACGAGCAGTACTTC. It specifies CSARDILAGNYEQYF.

There are many counts of this clonotype. The chain joins TRBV12-3 or TRBV12-4 to TRBJ1-5; D is perhaps TRBD1 (5 bases). Deletions cut 6 bases from V and 0 bases from J, with 12 bases between. The CDR3 runs to 15 residues. This CDR3 is CASSRDGHSNQPQHF. The CDR3 region has the DNA TGTGCCAGCAGCCGGGACGGCCATAGCAATCAGCCCCAGCATTTT.

This clonotype was observed at least ten times. The genes are TRBV6-5 and TRBJ1-2, with a possible D match to TRBD1 (6 bases). The CDR3 runs 12 residues. With 5 bases removed from V and 6 bases from J, the gap between germline ends came to 10 bases. CDR1 is MNHEY, CDR2 SVGAGI, per germline. CDR3 sequence (DNA): TGTGCCAGCAGTGTGGGGGGCCATGGCTACACCTTC. Translated, it gives CASSVGGHGYTF.

Remarks on this clonotype: A much larger clone lies one base from this, so it may be a read error. V gene TRBV4-3 combines with J gene TRBJ2-2; weak D call: TRBD2 (5 bases). Germline assignment: CDR1 LGHNA and CDR2 YSLEER. The CDR3 extends over 13 amino acids. CDR3 DNA sequence: TGCGCCAGCAGCCAAGGCTGGACCGGGGAGCCGTTTTTT. Translating gives CASSQGWTGEPFF.